This T cell receptor (beta chain) was found in a study of blood T cell repertoires in COVID-19. Study summary: Specimens from acute and convalescent COVID-19 originated in the United States, Italy and Spain.

Assay: immunoSEQ multiplex PCR; the TCRdb copy retains only in-frame clones and omits some. The sample includes about 51,000 clones, more than 75% of them seen just once. This clone was counted a single time. The CDR3 is 16 residues long. In germline, CDR1 is SGHAT, CDR2 FQNNGV. V dropped 5 bases and J dropped 10 bases, with 26 bases sitting between them. Sequences were obtained from peripheral blood. The rearrangement joins TRBV11-2 to TRBJ1-1, with D unclear. The TCR was taken from a human donor with acute or convalescent COVID-19. The donor label of this sample is uncertain. For the CDR3, the DNA is TGTGCCAGCAGCCTCGGCGGGTTAGTCCCCGGATTAGGAGCTTTCTTT. It specifies CASSLGGLVPGLGAFF.